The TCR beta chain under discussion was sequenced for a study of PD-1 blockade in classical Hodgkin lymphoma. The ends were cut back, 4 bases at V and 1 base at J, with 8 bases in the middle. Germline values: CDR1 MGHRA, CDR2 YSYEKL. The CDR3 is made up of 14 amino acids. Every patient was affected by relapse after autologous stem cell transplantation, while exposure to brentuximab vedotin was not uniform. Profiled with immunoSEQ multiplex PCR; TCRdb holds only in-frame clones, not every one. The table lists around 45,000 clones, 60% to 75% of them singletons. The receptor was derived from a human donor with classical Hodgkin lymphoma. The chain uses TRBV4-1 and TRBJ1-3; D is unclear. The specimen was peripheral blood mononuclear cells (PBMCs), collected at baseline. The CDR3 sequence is CASSPVESGNTIYF. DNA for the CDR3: TGCGCCAGCAGCCCGGTGGAGTCTGGAAACACCATATATTTT.